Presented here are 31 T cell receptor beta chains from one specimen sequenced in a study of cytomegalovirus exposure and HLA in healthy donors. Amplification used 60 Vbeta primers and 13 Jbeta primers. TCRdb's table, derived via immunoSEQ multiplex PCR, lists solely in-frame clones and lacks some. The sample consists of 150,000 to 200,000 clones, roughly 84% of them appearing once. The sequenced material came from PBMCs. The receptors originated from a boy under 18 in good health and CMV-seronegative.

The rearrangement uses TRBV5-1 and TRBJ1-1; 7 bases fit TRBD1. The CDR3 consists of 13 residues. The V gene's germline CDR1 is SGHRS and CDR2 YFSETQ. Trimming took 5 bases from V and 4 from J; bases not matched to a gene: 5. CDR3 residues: CASRQGSGTEAFF. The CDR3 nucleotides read TGCGCCAGCAGACAGGGGAGTGGCACTGAAGCTTTCTTT.

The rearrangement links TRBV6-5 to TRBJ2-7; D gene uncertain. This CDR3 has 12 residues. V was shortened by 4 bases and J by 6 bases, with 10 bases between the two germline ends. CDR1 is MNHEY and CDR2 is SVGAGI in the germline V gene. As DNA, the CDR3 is TGTGCCAGCAGTTCTTCTACGGGCGAGCAGTACTTC. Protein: CASSSSTGEQYF.

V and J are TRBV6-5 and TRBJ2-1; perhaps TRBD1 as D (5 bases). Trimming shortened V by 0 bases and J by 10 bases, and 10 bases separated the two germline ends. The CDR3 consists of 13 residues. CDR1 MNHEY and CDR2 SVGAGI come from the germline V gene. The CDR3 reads CASSYSRGYEQFF. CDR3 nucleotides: TGTGCCAGCAGTTACTCAAGGGGTTACGAGCAGTTCTTC.

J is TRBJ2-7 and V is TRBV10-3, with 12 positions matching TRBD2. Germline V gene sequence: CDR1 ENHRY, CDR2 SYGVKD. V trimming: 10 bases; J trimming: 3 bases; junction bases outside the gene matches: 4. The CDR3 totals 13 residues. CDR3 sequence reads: CATGTSGLYEQYF. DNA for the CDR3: TGTGCCACCGGGACTAGCGGGCTCTACGAGCAGTACTTC.

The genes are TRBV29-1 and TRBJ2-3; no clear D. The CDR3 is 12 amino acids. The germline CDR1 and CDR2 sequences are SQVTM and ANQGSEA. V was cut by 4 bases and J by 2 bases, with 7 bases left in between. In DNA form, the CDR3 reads TGCAGCGTTGGTCCCGTCACAGATACGCAGTATTTT. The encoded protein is CSVGPVTDTQYF.

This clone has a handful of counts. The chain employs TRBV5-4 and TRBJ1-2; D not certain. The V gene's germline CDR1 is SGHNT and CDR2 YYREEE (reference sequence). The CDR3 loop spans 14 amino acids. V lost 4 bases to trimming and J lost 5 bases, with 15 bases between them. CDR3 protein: CASSPFTREYGYTF. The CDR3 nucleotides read TGTGCCAGCAGCCCCTTCACGAGGGAGTATGGCTACACCTTC. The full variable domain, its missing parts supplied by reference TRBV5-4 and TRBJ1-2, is ETGVTQSPTHLIKTRGQQVTLRCSSQSGHNTVSWYQQALGQGPQFIFQYYREEENGRGNFPPRFSGLQFPNYSSELNVNALELDDSALYLCASSPFTREYGYTFGSGTRLTVV.

The CDR3 protein is CSVEGGSEGGFETQYF. DNA for the CDR3: TGCAGCGTTGAAGGTGGGAGCGAGGGGGGGTTCGAGACCCAGTACTTC. The V call is TRBV29-1, the J call TRBJ2-5; possible D gene TRBD2, 7 bases. Germline V lookup: CDR1 SQVTM, CDR2 ANQGSEA. This CDR3 has 16 amino acids. Between the trimmed V and J ends, which lost 1 base and 5 bases, there was a span of 20 bases.

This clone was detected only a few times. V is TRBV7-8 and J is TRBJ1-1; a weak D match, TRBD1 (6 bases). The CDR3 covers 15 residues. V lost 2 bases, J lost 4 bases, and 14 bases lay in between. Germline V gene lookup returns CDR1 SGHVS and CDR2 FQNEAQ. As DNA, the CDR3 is TGTGCCAGCAGCTTATACGGGACACAAGGCACTGAAGCTTTCTTT. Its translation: CASSLYGTQGTEAFF.

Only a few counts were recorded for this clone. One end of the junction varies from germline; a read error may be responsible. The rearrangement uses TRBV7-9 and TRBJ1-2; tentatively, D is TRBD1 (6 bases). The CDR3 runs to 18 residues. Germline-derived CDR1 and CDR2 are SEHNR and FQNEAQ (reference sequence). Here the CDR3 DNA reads TGTTCCAGCAGCTTAGGTCGTATTGGCCAGGGGTGGGCATATGGCTACACCTTC. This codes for CSSSLGRIGQGWAYGYTF.

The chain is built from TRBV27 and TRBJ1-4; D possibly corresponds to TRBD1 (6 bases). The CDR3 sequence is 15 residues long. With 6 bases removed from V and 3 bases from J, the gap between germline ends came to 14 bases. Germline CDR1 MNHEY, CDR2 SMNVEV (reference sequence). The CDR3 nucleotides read TGTGCCAGCAGGCTATACAGGGAAGCTAATGAAAAACTGTTTTTT. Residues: CASRLYREANEKLFF. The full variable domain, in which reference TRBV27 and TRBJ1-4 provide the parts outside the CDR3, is EAQVTQNPRYLITVTGKKLTVTCSQNMNHEYMSWYRQDPGLGLRQIYYSMNVEVTDKGDVPEGYKVSRKEKRNFPLILESPSPNQTSLYFCASRLYREANEKLFFGSGTQLSVL.

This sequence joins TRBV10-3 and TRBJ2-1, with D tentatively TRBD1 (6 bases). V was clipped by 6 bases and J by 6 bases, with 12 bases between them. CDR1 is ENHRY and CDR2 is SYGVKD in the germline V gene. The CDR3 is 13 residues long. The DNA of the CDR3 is TGTGCCATCAGCGGGACAAAGACCAATGAGCAGTTCTTC. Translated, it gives CAISGTKTNEQFF.

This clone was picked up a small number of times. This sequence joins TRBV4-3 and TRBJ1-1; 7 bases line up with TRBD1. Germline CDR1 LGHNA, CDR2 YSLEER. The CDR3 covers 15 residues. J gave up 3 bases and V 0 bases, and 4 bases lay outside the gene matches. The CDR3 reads CASSQDRRGHTEAFF. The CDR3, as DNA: TGCGCCAGCAGCCAAGATCGGAGGGGGCACACTGAAGCTTTCTTT.

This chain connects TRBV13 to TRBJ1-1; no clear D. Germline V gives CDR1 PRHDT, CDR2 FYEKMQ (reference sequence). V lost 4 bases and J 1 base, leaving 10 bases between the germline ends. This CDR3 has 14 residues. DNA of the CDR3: TGTGCCAGCAGCTCCGGAGGGAGGAACACTGAAGCTTTCTTT. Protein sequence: CASSSGGRNTEAFF. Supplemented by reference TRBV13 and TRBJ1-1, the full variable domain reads AAGVIQSPRHLIKEKRETATLKCYPIPRHDTVYWYQQGPGQDPQFLISFYEKMQSDKGSIPDRFSAQQFSDYHSELNMSSLELGDSALYFCASSSGGRNTEAFFGQGTRLTVV.

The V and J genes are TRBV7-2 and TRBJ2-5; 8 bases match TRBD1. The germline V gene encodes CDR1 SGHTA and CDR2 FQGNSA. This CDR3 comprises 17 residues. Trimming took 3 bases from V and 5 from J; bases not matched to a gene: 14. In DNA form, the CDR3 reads TGTGCCAGCAGCTTCCACTGGGACAGGAGAAGCTGGGAGACCCAGTACTTC. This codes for CASSFHWDRRSWETQYF.

The CDR3 here is CAWSSQGQGKAFF. CDR3 nucleotide sequence: TGTGCCTGGAGTTCCCAGGGACAGGGAAAAGCTTTCTTT. This rearrangement joins TRBV30 to TRBJ1-1, with 9 nucleotides matching TRBD1. Germline CDR1 and CDR2: GTSNPN and SVGIG (reference sequence). This CDR3 spans 13 amino acids. J was trimmed by 9 bases and V by 2 bases; bases with no gene match: 7.

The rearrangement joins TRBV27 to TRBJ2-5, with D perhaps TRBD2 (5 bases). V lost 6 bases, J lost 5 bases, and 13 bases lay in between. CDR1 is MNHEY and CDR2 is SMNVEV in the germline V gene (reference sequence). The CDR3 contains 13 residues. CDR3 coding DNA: TGTGCCAGCAGACAACCAAGAGGGGAGACCCAGTACTTC. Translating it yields CASRQPRGETQYF.

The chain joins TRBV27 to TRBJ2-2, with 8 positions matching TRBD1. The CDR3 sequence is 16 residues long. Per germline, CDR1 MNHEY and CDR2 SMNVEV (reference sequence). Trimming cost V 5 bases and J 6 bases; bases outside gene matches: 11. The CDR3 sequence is CASSKRRTGLPGELFF. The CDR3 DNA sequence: TGTGCCAGCAGTAAAAGGAGGACAGGGCTTCCCGGGGAGCTGTTTTTT.

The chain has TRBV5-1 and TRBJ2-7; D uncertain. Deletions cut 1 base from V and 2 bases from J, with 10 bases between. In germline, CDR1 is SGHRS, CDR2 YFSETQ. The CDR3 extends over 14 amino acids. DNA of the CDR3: TGCGCCAGCAGCTTGACAGCAAGACCCTACGAGCAGTACTTC. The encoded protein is CASSLTARPYEQYF.

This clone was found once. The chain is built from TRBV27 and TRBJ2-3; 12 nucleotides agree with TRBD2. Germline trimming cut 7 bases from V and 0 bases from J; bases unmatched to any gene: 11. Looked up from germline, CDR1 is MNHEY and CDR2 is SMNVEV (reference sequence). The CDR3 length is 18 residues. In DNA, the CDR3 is TGTGCCAGCACAACAGGACTAGCGGGACTTTCTAGCACAGATACGCAGTATTTT. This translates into CASTTGLAGLSSTDTQYF.

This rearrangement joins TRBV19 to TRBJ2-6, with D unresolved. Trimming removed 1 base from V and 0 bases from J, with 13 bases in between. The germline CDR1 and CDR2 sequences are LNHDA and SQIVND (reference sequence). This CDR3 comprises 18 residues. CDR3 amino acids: CASSIVTEHPSGANVLTF. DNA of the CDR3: TGTGCCAGTAGTATAGTAACAGAACACCCCTCTGGGGCCAACGTCCTGACTTTC.

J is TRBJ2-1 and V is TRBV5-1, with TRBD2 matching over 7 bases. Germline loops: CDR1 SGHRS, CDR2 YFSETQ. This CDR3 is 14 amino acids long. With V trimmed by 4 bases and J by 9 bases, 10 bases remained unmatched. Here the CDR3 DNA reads TGCGCCAGCAGCAGCGGGACCCCGCACGCTGAGCAGTTCTTC. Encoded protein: CASSSGTPHAEQFF. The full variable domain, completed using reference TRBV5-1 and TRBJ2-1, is KAGVTQTPRYLIKTRGQQVTLSCSPISGHRSVSWYQQTPGQGLQFLFEYFSETQRNKGNFPGRFSGRQFSNSRSEMNVSTLELGDSALYLCASSSGTPHAEQFFGPGTRLTVL.

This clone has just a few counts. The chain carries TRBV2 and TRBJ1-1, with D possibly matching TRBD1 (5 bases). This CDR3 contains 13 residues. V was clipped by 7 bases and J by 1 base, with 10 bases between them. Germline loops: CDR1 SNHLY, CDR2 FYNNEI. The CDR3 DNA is TGTGCCAGCATCCTGACAGAGAACACTGAAGCTTTCTTT. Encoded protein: CASILTENTEAFF.

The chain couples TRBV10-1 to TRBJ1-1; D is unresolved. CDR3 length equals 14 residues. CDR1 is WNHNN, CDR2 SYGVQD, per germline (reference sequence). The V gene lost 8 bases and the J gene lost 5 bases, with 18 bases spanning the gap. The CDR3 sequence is CASSAGKRSTEAFF. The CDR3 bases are TGCGCCAGCTCGGCGGGCAAGAGGTCGACTGAAGCTTTCTTT.

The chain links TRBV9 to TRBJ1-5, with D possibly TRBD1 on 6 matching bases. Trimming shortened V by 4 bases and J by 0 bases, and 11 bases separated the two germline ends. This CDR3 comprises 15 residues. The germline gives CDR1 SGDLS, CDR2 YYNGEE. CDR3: CASSSTGYSNQPQHF. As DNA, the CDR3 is TGTGCCAGCAGCTCGACAGGCTATAGCAATCAGCCCCAGCATTTT.

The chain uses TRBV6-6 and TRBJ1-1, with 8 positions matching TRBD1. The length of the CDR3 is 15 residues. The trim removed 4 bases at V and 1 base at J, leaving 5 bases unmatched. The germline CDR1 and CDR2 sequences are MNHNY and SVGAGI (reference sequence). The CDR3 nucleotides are TGTGCCAGCAGTTCGACAGGGGCTTCGAACACTGAAGCTTTCTTT. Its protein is CASSSTGASNTEAFF.

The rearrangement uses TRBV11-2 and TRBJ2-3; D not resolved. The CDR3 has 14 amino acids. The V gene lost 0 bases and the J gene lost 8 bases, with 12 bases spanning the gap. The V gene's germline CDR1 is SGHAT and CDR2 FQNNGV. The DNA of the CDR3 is TGTGCCAGCAGCTTAGATCGGAGAACAACTACGCAGTATTTT. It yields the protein CASSLDRRTTTQYF. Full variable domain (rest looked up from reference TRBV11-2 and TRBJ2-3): EAGVAQSPRYKIIEKRQSVAFWCNPISGHATLYWYQQILGQGPKLLIQFQNNGVVDDSQLPKDRFSAERLKGVDSTLKIQPAKLEDSAVYLCASSLDRRTTTQYFGPGTRLTVL.

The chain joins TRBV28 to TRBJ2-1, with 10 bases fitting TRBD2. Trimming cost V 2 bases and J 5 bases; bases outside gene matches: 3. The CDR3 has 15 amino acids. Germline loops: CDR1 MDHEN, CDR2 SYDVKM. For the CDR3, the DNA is TGTGCCAGCAGTTTAATACTAGCGGGAAACAATGAGCAGTTCTTC. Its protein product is CASSLILAGNNEQFF.

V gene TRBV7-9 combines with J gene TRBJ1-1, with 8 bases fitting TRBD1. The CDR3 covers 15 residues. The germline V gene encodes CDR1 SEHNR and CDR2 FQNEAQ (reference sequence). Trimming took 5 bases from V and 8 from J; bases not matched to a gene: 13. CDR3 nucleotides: TGTGCCAGCAGCCACCAGCAGGGACAGGTCAACGAAGCTTTCTTT. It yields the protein CASSHQQGQVNEAFF.

The CDR3 DNA reads TGTGCCAGTAGTATAGTCAGGCAGGGGGGAGATACGCAGTATTTT. This translates into CASSIVRQGGDTQYF. The chain carries TRBV19 and TRBJ2-3, with a possible D match to TRBD1 (7 bases). Between the trimmed V and J ends, which lost 1 base and 5 bases, there was a span of 13 bases. CDR3 length: 15 amino acids. Germline CDR1 and CDR2: LNHDA and SQIVND (reference sequence).

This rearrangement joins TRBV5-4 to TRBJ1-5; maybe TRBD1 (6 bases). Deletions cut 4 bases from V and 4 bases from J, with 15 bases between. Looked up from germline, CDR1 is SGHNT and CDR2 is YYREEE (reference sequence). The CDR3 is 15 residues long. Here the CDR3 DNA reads TGTGCCAGCAGCCCGTCCCCTGACAGGAATCAGCCCCAGCATTTT. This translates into CASSPSPDRNQPQHF.

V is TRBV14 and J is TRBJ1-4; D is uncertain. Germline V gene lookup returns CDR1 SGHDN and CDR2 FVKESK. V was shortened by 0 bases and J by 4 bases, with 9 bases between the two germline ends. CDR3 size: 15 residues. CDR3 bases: TGTGCCAGCAGCCAAGACTGGCCCCTTAATGAAAAACTGTTTTTT. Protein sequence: CASSQDWPLNEKLFF.